These T cell receptor beta chains were read from a single sample in a study of cytomegalovirus exposure and HLA in healthy donors. Profiling relied on immunoSEQ multiplex PCR, and the TCRdb table lists in-frame clones only, not all of them. The sample consists of 100,000 to 150,000 clones, 65% to 90% of them appearing once. The sequenced sample was PBMCs. These receptors originate from a middle-aged woman in good health and CMV-seronegative. The CDR3 runs from the conserved cysteine through the conserved F or W. The order of the fields is clone size, D gene, V gene, J gene, CDR3 protein, CDR3 DNA. The D gene is left open where the match is weak. Clone size is shown for a subset of rows, as once, few, many or a class of expanded clone.

>NA|NA|TRBV10-2|TRBJ1-1
CASSEPTGEAFF
TGCGCCAGCAGTGAGCCTACAGGGGAAGCTTTCTTT
>few|NA|TRBV10-3|TRBJ1-1
CAISGTPNTEAFF
TGTGCCATCAGTGGGACACCGAACACTGAAGCTTTCTTT
>once|NA|TRBV2|TRBJ2-2
CASSEGRQLGGELFF
TGTGCCAGCAGTGAAGGGAGGCAACTCGGCGGGGAGCTGTTTTTT
>NA|NA|TRBV19|TRBJ2-6
CASRSFSGANVLTF
TGTGCCAGTAGGAGTTTCTCTGGGGCCAACGTCCTGACTTTC
>NA|TRBD2|TRBV7-2|TRBJ2-2
CASSLELAGPGTGELFF
TGTGCCAGCAGCTTGGAACTAGCGGGCCCGGGCACCGGGGAGCTGTTTTTT
>NA|NA|TRBV7-2|TRBJ1-4
CASSLNSNEKLFF
TGTGCCAGCAGCCTAAATAGTAATGAAAAACTGTTTTTT
>NA|TRBD1|TRBV7-9|TRBJ1-2
CASSLEGQATYGYTF
TGTGCCAGCAGCTTAGAGGGACAGGCTACCTATGGCTACACCTTC
>few|NA|TRBV6-1|TRBJ2-1
CATVHGVFGENEQFF
TGTGCCACTGTACACGGGGTCTTCGGGGAGAATGAGCAGTTCTTC
>NA|NA|TRBV11-3|TRBJ2-5
CASSPEGQETQYF
TGTGCCAGCAGCCCGGAGGGCCAAGAGACCCAGTACTTC
>NA|NA|TRBV5-1|TRBJ2-7
CASSPVGSGAYEQYF
TGCGCCAGCAGCCCCGTTGGTAGCGGCGCCTACGAGCAGTACTTC
>few|NA|TRBV2|TRBJ1-1
CAEGRTVNTEAFF
TGTGCCGAGGGGCGGACAGTGAACACTGAAGCTTTCTTT
>NA|TRBD1|TRBV5-1|TRBJ1-3
CASSAGQNSGNTIYF
TGCGCCAGCAGCGCGGGACAGAACTCTGGAAACACCATATATTTT
>NA|NA|TRBV30|TRBJ1-1
CAWSAGGLREAFF
TGTGCCTGGAGTGCGGGGGGGCTCCGTGAAGCTTTCTTT
>once|NA|TRBV7-2|TRBJ1-2
CASSLRVRDSFRGYTF
TGTGCCAGCAGCTTAAGGGTTCGGGACTCCTTCCGAGGCTACACCTTC
>NA|TRBD1|TRBV13|TRBJ1-1
CASSLLITTGTEAFF
TGTGCCAGCAGCTTACTGATCACGACAGGGACTGAAGCTTTCTTT
>NA|NA|TRBV7-2|TRBJ2-5
CASSLRGQKETQYF
TGTGCCAGCAGCTTAAGAGGACAGAAAGAGACCCAGTACTTC
>NA|NA|TRBV5-1|TRBJ2-6
CASSLEPGPAGSGANVLTF
TGCGCCAGCAGCTTGGAACCGGGACCCGCGGGGTCTGGGGCCAACGTCCTGACTTTC
>NA|NA|TRBV19|TRBJ1-3
CASNRDSGNTIYF
TGTGCCAGTAACAGGGACTCTGGAAACACCATATATTTT
>NA|TRBD2|TRBV5-1|TRBJ2-1
CASSTGTSGNEQFF
TGCGCCAGCAGCACCGGGACTAGCGGCAATGAGCAGTTCTTC
>NA|TRBD2|TRBV9|TRBJ2-3
CASSVVGLAGTDTQYF
TGTGCCAGCAGCGTAGTCGGACTAGCGGGCACAGATACGCAGTATTTT
>NA|TRBD1|TRBV4-1|TRBJ2-7
CASSRTGGEQYF
TGCGCCAGCAGCCGGACAGGGGGCGAGCAGTACTTC
>NA|NA|TRBV7-9|TRBJ1-6
CASSFGESPLHF
TGTGCCAGCAGCTTCGGGGAGTCACCCCTCCACTTT
>NA|TRBD1|TRBV27|TRBJ1-2
CASSPRGQGHGYTF
TGTGCCAGCAGTCCTCGAGGACAGGGCCATGGCTACACCTTC
>NA|TRBD1|TRBV18|TRBJ1-1
CASSPRTGGDTEAFF
TGTGCCAGCTCACCGAGGACAGGGGGGGACACTGAAGCTTTCTTT
>NA|TRBD2|TRBV18|TRBJ2-2
CASSPLERGGTGELFF
TGTGCCAGCTCACCCCTCGAGCGGGGGGGCACCGGGGAGCTGTTTTTT
>NA|NA|TRBV5-1|TRBJ1-1
CASRRATGNSEAFF
TGCGCCAGCAGACGAGCTACGGGGAATTCTGAAGCTTTCTTT
>NA|NA|TRBV7-2|TRBJ1-2
CASSKDSTPRLRGYTF
TGTGCCAGCAGCAAAGACAGTACTCCTAGATTGCGTGGCTACACCTTC
>NA|TRBD1|TRBV5-1|TRBJ1-6
CASSLRGPHNSPLHF
TGCGCCAGCAGCTTAAGGGGGCCCCATAATTCACCCCTCCACTTT
>NA|NA|TRBV15|TRBJ2-1
CATSSFIAYNEQFF
TGTGCCACCAGCAGTTTTATCGCCTACAATGAGCAGTTCTTC
>NA|NA|TRBV7-9|TRBJ1-2
CASSLVGGPYGYTF
TGTGCCAGCAGCTTAGTCGGGGGACCCTATGGCTACACCTTC
>few|NA|TRBV6-6|TRBJ1-2
CASNEEYPNYGYTF
TGTGCCAGCAATGAGGAGTATCCCAACTATGGCTACACCTTC
>NA|TRBD1|TRBV5-1|TRBJ2-1
CASSSLPTGVSEQFF
TGCGCCAGCAGCTCCCTCCCGACAGGGGTCAGCGAGCAGTTCTTC
>once|NA|TRBV25-1|TRBJ2-1
CASSELVGANYNEQFF
TGTGCCAGCAGTGAATTGGTGGGAGCCAACTACAATGAGCAGTTCTTC
>NA|NA|TRBV11-2|TRBJ1-1
CASSLRFGEMNTEAFF
TGTGCCAGCAGCTTAAGGTTTGGAGAGATGAACACTGAAGCTTTCTTT
>NA|TRBD1|TRBV19|TRBJ1-5
CASSIAGQGANQPQHF
TGTGCCAGTAGTATAGCGGGACAGGGGGCTAATCAGCCCCAGCATTTT
>NA|TRBD2|TRBV19|TRBJ2-1
CASSISLAGAISSYNEQFF
TGTGCCAGTAGTATATCACTAGCGGGGGCAATCAGCTCCTACAATGAGCAGTTCTTC
>NA|TRBD1|TRBV19|TRBJ1-5
CASSLGTVTGSNQPQHF
TGTGCCAGTAGTCTTGGGACAGTGACCGGAAGCAATCAGCCCCAGCATTTT
>NA|NA|TRBV6-5|TRBJ2-5
CASSYGGGEETQYF
TGTGCCAGCAGTTACGGTGGAGGGGAGGAGACCCAGTACTTC